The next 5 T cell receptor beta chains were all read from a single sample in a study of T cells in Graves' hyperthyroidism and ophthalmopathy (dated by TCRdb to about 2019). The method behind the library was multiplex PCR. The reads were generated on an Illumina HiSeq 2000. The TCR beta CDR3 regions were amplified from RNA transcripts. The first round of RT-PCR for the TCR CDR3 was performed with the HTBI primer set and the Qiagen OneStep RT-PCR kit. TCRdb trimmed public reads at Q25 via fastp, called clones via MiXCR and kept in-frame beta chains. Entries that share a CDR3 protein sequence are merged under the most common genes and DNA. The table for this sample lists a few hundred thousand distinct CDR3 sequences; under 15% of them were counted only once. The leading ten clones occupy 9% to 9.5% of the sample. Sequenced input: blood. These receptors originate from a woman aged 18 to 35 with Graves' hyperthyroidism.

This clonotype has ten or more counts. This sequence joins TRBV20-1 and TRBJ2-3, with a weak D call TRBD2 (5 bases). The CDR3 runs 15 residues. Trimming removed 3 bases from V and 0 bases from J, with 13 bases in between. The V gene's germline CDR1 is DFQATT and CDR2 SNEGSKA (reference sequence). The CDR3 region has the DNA TGCAGTGCTAGCCTTGGTGGCGGGAGCACAGATACGCAGTATTTT. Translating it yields CSASLGGGSTDTQYF.

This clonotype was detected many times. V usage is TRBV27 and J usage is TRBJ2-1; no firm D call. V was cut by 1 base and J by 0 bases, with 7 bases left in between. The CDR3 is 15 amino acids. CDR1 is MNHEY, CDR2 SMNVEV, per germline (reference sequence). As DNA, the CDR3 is TGTGCCAGCAGTTTATTAGATAGCTCCTACAATGAGCAGTTCTTC. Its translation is CASSLLDSSYNEQFF.

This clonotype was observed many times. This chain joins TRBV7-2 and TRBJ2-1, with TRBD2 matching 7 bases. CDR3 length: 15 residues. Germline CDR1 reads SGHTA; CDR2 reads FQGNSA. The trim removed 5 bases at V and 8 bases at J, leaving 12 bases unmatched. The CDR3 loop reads CASSEGDYRAHEQFF. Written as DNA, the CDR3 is TGTGCCAGCAGCGAAGGGGACTACCGTGCCCATGAGCAGTTCTTC. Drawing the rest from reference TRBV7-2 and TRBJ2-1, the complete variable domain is GAGVSQSPSNKVTEKGKDVELRCDPISGHTALYWYRQSLGQGLEFLIYFQGNSAPDKSGLPSDRFSAERTGGSVSTLTIQRTQQEDSAVYLCASSEGDYRAHEQFFGPGTRLTVL.

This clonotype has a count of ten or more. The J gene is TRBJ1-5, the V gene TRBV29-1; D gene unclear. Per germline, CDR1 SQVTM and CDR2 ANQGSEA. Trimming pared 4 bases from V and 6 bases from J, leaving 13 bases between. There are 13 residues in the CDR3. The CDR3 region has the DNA TGCAGCGTTGGAAGCTGGGAGGGTCAGCCCCAGCATTTT. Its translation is CSVGSWEGQPQHF.

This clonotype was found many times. Here the CDR3 reads CASNKDRGRAGANVLTF. The DNA for the CDR3 is TGTGCCAGCAATAAAGACAGGGGGCGCGCTGGGGCCAACGTCCTGACTTTC. The chain has TRBV2 and TRBJ2-6, with 10 bases aligning to TRBD1. Germline loops: CDR1 SNHLY, CDR2 FYNNEI. The CDR3 is 17 amino acids. V dropped 7 bases and J dropped 2; count of bases not matched to a gene: 8.